These 4 T cell receptor beta chains came from one sample sequenced in a study of cytomegalovirus exposure and HLA in healthy donors. Primers for the PCR totalled 60 Vbeta and 13 Jbeta. Assay: immunoSEQ multiplex PCR; the TCRdb copy retains only in-frame clones and omits some. The data hold 130,000 or so clones, with around 80% observed a single time. Source material: PBMCs. Every receptor here comes from a woman under 30 in good health and CMV-seronegative.

This clone was observed a single time. The V gene is TRBV5-1, the J gene TRBJ2-5; 8 nucleotides line up with TRBD2. CDR1 is SGHRS, CDR2 YFSETQ, per germline. Trimming at V came to 6 bases and at J to 2 bases, leaving 9 bases not matched to a gene. The CDR3 has 15 residues. CDR3 region: CASTGSGGPQETQYF. CDR3 sequence (DNA): TGCGCCAGCACTGGCTCGGGGGGGCCTCAAGAGACCCAGTACTTC.

This clone was recorded a few times. The V gene is TRBV6-6, the J gene TRBJ2-1; 11 bases map to TRBD2. CDR1 MNHNY and CDR2 SVGAGI come from the germline V gene (reference sequence). This CDR3 has 13 residues. Trimming cost V 6 bases and J 9 bases; bases outside gene matches: 4. Here the CDR3 DNA reads TGTGCCAGCAGCCTAGGACTAGCGGGTGAGCAGTTCTTC. As protein: CASSLGLAGEQFF.

This clone was recorded a few times. CDR3 amino acids: CASASGGEAIYGYTF. Written as DNA, the CDR3 is TGTGCCAGCGCGAGTGGGGGGGAAGCTATCTATGGCTACACCTTC. V is TRBV6-5 and J is TRBJ1-2; maybe TRBD1 (5 bases). CDR3 length equals 15 residues. The ends were cut back, 8 bases at V and 4 bases at J, with 20 bases in the middle. CDR1 MNHEY and CDR2 SVGAGI come from the germline V gene.

The rearrangement uses TRBV14 and TRBJ1-1; D may be TRBD1 (6 bases). There are 13 residues in the CDR3. From germline, CDR1 is SGHDN and CDR2 FVKESK. Trimming stripped 1 base from V and 8 bases from J, with 11 bases between. The CDR3: CASSQGGGAEAFF. CDR3 nucleotides: TGTGCCAGCAGCCAAGGCGGGGGCGCGGAAGCTTTCTTT.